The clone carrying this T cell receptor beta chain was seen just once. Germline lookup yields CDR1 SEHNR and CDR2 FQNEAQ (reference sequence). This CDR3 is built from 15 residues. V shed 5 bases and J shed 7 bases, with 20 bases lying between them. PCR primers comprised 60 Vbeta and 13 Jbeta primers. Clones were read by immunoSEQ multiplex PCR, and TCRdb kept only the in-frame ones, dropping some. The sample comprises roughly 120,000 clones, around 72% of which are singletons, and just over 8% rests with the top ten. The data were taken from a study of cytomegalovirus exposure and HLA in healthy donors.

The origin of this receptor is a woman aged 40 to 50 in good health and CMV-seropositive. The chain combines TRBV7-9 with TRBJ1-2; D might be TRBD1 (5 bases). Material for sequencing was PBMCs. CDR3 bases: TGTGCCAGCAGCCCCGGCCAGGGTGGACTAGGTGGCTACACCTTC. Protein product: CASSPGQGGLGGYTF.